Below, 17 T cell receptor beta chains from the same sample are listed, as sequenced in a study of Ad26.COV2.S vaccination and SARS-CoV-2 variants. The treatment was: some 20 received Ad26.COV2.S at low or high dose, single or two shots; about 5 received placebo; per-sample allocation not given. Sampling was performed 63 days after the first vaccine or placebo injection. Profiled with immunoSEQ multiplex PCR; TCRdb holds only in-frame clones, not every one. The sample lists roughly 510,000 clones, around 88% occurring once. The input for sequencing was peripheral blood, taken in a trial of Ad26.COV2.S vaccine versus placebo. The receptors were sampled from a person between 18 and 59 years old who received the Ad26.COV2.S COVID-19 vaccine or a placebo.

V and J are TRBV2 and TRBJ1-6; 11 positions agree with TRBD1. CDR3 length equals 16 residues. Germline V gene data show CDR1 as SNHLY and CDR2 as FYNNEI. V trimming: 1 base; J trimming: 8 bases; junction bases outside the gene matches: 4. CDR3 loop: CASSEGTGGRYSPLHF. CDR3 sequence (DNA): TGTGCCAGCAGTGAAGGGACAGGGGGCCGTTATTCACCCCTCCACTTT. Full variable domain (rest looked up from reference TRBV2 and TRBJ1-6): EPEVTQTPSHQVTQMGQEVILRCVPISNHLYFYWYRQILGQKVEFLVSFYNNEISEKSEIFDDQFSVERPDGSNFTLKIRSTKLEDSAMYFCASSEGTGGRYSPLHFGNGTRLTVT.

The chain is built from TRBV18 and TRBJ2-1; 7 bases fit TRBD1. The CDR3 spans 15 residues. Germline V gene sequence: CDR1 KGHSH, CDR2 LQKENI. J was trimmed by 6 bases and V by 6 bases; bases with no gene match: 11. The CDR3 region is CASSRTGASVNEQFF. CDR3 nucleotides: TGTGCCAGCTCGCGAACAGGGGCGTCGGTCAATGAGCAGTTCTTC.

The rearrangement uses TRBV28 and TRBJ1-5; D unclear. The CDR3 loop spans 12 amino acids. V shed 8 bases and J shed 5 bases, with 10 bases lying between them. Germline V gives CDR1 MDHEN, CDR2 SYDVKM. As DNA, the CDR3 is TGTGCCAGCGCTGAGGCCCATCAGCCCCAGCATTTT. Amino acids: CASAEAHQPQHF.

V gene TRBV6-5 combines with J gene TRBJ1-1, with D possibly matching TRBD1 (6 bases). With 6 bases removed from V and 4 bases from J, the gap between germline ends came to 12 bases. The germline gives CDR1 MNHEY, CDR2 SVGAGI. CDR3 length equals 13 residues. The CDR3 loop is CASRRTALTEAFF. In DNA form, the CDR3 reads TGTGCCAGCAGGAGGACAGCCCTCACTGAAGCTTTCTTT.

V usage is TRBV5-1 and J usage is TRBJ2-3; unclear D gene. In germline, CDR1 is SGHRS, CDR2 YFSETQ. The CDR3 length is 15 residues. Trimming pared 0 bases from V and 5 bases from J, leaving 13 bases between. The CDR3 DNA reads as TGCGCCAGCAGCTTGGCCAATACTGGTGGAGATACGCAGTATTTT. It is translated as CASSLANTGGDTQYF. Complete variable domain (other parts from reference TRBV5-1 and TRBJ2-3): KAGVTQTPRYLIKTRGQQVTLSCSPISGHRSVSWYQQTPGQGLQFLFEYFSETQRNKGNFPGRFSGRQFSNSRSEMNVSTLELGDSALYLCASSLANTGGDTQYFGPGTRLTVL.

The chain carries TRBV15 and TRBJ1-2; D uncertain. Germline values: CDR1 LNHNV, CDR2 YYDKDF (reference sequence). Trimming removed 5 bases from V and 6 bases from J, with 28 bases in between. The CDR3 totals 18 residues. CDR3 loop: CATSVDTIMADGVNGYTF. CDR3 in DNA: TGTGCCACCAGCGTCGACACTATCATGGCGGATGGCGTGAATGGCTACACCTTC.

The chain combines TRBV2 with TRBJ1-2; the D is unclear. The V end lost 4 bases, the J end lost 1 base, and 10 bases lay between the germline ends. This CDR3 has 14 residues. Germline V CDR1 and CDR2: SNHLY, FYNNEI. The CDR3 loop reads CASSVGIVNYGYTF. The CDR3 DNA is TGTGCCAGCAGTGTTGGCATTGTTAACTATGGCTACACCTTC.

J is TRBJ1-4 and V is TRBV28; 9 nucleotides line up with TRBD1. V lost 2 bases to trimming and J lost 10 bases; unmatched junction nucleotides: 5. The CDR3 is made up of 14 amino acids. Germline assignment: CDR1 MDHEN and CDR2 SYDVKM. Here the CDR3 reads CASSLAGTGRKLFF. The CDR3 DNA is TGTGCCAGCAGTTTAGCCGGGACAGGGCGAAAACTGTTTTTT.

This chain joins TRBV28 and TRBJ2-1; TRBD1 aligns across 10 bases. The CDR3 has 12 amino acids. Germline lookup yields CDR1 MDHEN and CDR2 SYDVKM. V was clipped by 8 bases and J by 9 bases; unmatched bases: 4. CDR3 in DNA: TGTGCCAGCGGGGACAGGGGCGCTGAGCAGTTCTTC. This sequence encodes CASGDRGAEQFF. The variable domain in full, completed from reference TRBV28 and TRBJ2-1, reads DVKVTQSSRYLVKRTGEKVFLECVQDMDHENMFWYRQDPGLGLRLIYFSYDVKMKEKGDIPEGYSVSREKKERFSLILESASTNQTSMYLCASGDRGAEQFFGPGTRLTVL.

CDR3 protein: CASSVSTNYEQYF. CDR3 DNA sequence: TGTGCCAGCAGTGTATCCACAAACTACGAGCAGTACTTC. The chain links TRBV6-2 or TRBV6-3 to TRBJ2-7; D gene unclear. V was clipped by 5 bases and J by 3 bases, with 11 bases between them. Germline CDR1 reads MNHEY; CDR2 reads SVGEGT. The CDR3 is 13 amino acids.

This clone was seen a few times. This sequence joins TRBV4-3 and TRBJ1-5; D is uncertain. In germline, CDR1 is LGHNA, CDR2 YSLEER. V lost 0 bases to trimming and J lost 7 bases, with 10 bases between them. The CDR3 runs to 14 residues. This chain's CDR3 is CASSQEEGRQPQHF. In nucleotides, the CDR3 is TGCGCCAGCAGCCAAGAAGAGGGTCGCCAGCCCCAGCATTTT.

The V gene is TRBV19, the J gene TRBJ1-5; 7 bases fit TRBD1. CDR3 length: 15 residues. Germline CDR1 and CDR2: LNHDA and SQIVND (reference sequence). The ends lost 3 bases at V and 2 bases at J; junction bases unmatched: 4. The CDR3 is CASSIEGGRNQPQHF. The CDR3 bases are TGTGCCAGTAGTATTGAAGGGGGCCGCAATCAGCCCCAGCATTTT.

This chain links TRBV25-1 with TRBJ2-3; D possibly corresponds to TRBD1 (5 bases). This CDR3 is 14 amino acids long. Germline assignment: CDR1 MGHDK and CDR2 SYGVNS. V dropped 3 bases and J dropped 5 bases, with 12 bases sitting between them. The CDR3 DNA follows: TGTGCCAGCAGTGACGGCAGGGCTGGAGATACGCAGTATTTT. Translated, it gives CASSDGRAGDTQYF.

The chain is built from TRBV3-1 (or the pseudogene TRBV3-2) and TRBJ1-1; TRBD1 agrees at 10 bases. Germline assignment: CDR1 LGHDT and CDR2 YNNKEL (reference sequence). After removal of 5 bases from V and 11 bases from J, the junction contained 14 bases not matched to a gene. This CDR3 is built from 15 residues. The CDR3 region is CASSSSGTGDLSAFF. In nucleotides, the CDR3 is TGTGCCAGCAGCTCCTCGGGGACAGGGGACCTTTCGGCTTTCTTT.

The rearrangement joins TRBV27 to TRBJ1-2; D not resolved. The CDR3 consists of 13 residues. Germline V gene data show CDR1 as MNHEY and CDR2 as SMNVEV (reference sequence). The V end lost 2 bases, the J end lost 8 bases, and 12 bases lay between the germline ends. The CDR3, as DNA: TGTGCCAGCAGTTTAGTACCGCCCGAGGGCTACACCTTC. It yields the protein CASSLVPPEGYTF.

Details on this clone: This sample also contains other DNA sequences that code for the same CDR3. V usage is TRBV5-1 and J usage is TRBJ1-5, with 9 bases that match TRBD1. CDR1 and CDR2 (germline): SGHRS, YFSETQ. J gave up 2 bases and V 0 bases, and 0 bases lay outside the gene matches. The CDR3 spans 15 residues. CDR3 DNA sequence: TGCGCCAGCAGCTTGGGACAGGGGGGCAATCAGCCCCAGCATTTT. It is translated as CASSLGQGGNQPQHF.

The J gene is TRBJ2-3, the V gene TRBV14; D is possibly TRBD2 (5 bases). Germline V gene lookup returns CDR1 SGHDN and CDR2 FVKESK. V lost 1 base and J 2 bases, leaving 10 bases between the germline ends. The CDR3 has 15 amino acids. CDR3 nucleotide sequence: TGTGCCAGCAGCCAAGGGGAGTTATACACAGATACGCAGTATTTT. It specifies CASSQGELYTDTQYF.